Below are 15 T cell receptor beta chains sequenced from a single sample in a study of PD-1 blockade in classical Hodgkin lymphoma. The time point here: cycle 4 day 1 (C4D1), after six to seven weeks of nivolumab. Every patient had relapsed following autologous stem cell transplantation, and cohorts differed in brentuximab vedotin exposure. Using immunoSEQ multiplex PCR, the repertoire was profiled, and TCRdb retains in-frame clones only, with some absent. The sample has 19,000 or so clones; around 80% are singletons. The sequencing used peripheral blood mononuclear cells (PBMCs), collected before the fourth cycle of nivolumab. The origin of the receptors is a human donor with classical Hodgkin lymphoma.

This clone rates as medium-sized. This chain uses TRBV27 with TRBJ2-2; D unclear. Deletions cut 3 bases from V and 3 bases from J, with 8 bases between. Germline lookup yields CDR1 MNHEY and CDR2 SMNVEV (reference sequence). The CDR3 sequence is 14 residues long. CDR3 DNA sequence: TGTGCCAGCAGTTTCCGGGTACACACCGGGGAGCTGTTTTTT. It encodes CASSFRVHTGELFF.

The chain combines TRBV4-2 with TRBJ1-1; perhaps TRBD1 as D (5 bases). This CDR3 region has 13 residues. Germline values: CDR1 LGHNA, CDR2 YNFKEQ. V lost 6 bases, J lost 1 base, and 9 bases lay in between. CDR3 in DNA: TGTGCCAGCAGTACCCAGGGGAACACTGAAGCTTTCTTT. Translation gives CASSTQGNTEAFF.

Notes on this clone: This same CDR3 is encoded by further DNA sequences in the sample. The chain links TRBV20-1 to TRBJ1-4; no reliable D call. Trimming shortened V by 5 bases and J by 10 bases, and 2 bases separated the two germline ends. The CDR3 runs to 8 residues. In germline, CDR1 is DFQATT, CDR2 SNEGSKA (reference sequence). CDR3: CSAGKLFF. The CDR3 nucleotides read TGCAGTGCTGGAAAACTGTTTTTT.

The genes are TRBV6-5 and TRBJ1-2, with TRBD1 as a possible D gene (5 bases). CDR3 size: 12 residues. V was cut by 8 bases and J by 7 bases, with 14 bases left in between. CDR1 MNHEY and CDR2 SVGAGI come from the germline V gene. This CDR3 reads CASAGAAGGYTF. For the CDR3, the DNA is TGTGCCAGCGCCGGGGCTGCGGGTGGCTACACCTTC.

The chain carries TRBV19 and TRBJ2-1, with D possibly being TRBD1 (5 bases). Trimming cost V 1 base and J 8 bases, with 12 bases left between them. This CDR3 has 14 amino acids. Germline values: CDR1 LNHDA, CDR2 SQIVND (reference sequence). CDR3 sequence reads: CASSIGQGSDEQFF. For the CDR3, the DNA is TGTGCCAGTAGTATAGGGCAGGGAAGTGATGAGCAGTTCTTC.

The gene calls are TRBV6-4 and TRBJ1-1; D is undetermined. Germline V gene data show CDR1 as MRHNA and CDR2 as SNTAGT. There are 11 residues in the CDR3. Trimming removed 5 bases at V and 8 bases at J, with 9 bases between. The CDR3 DNA reads as TGTGCCAGCAGTCCCGAGACAGAAGCTTTCTTT. The encoded protein is CASSPETEAFF.

V usage is TRBV28 and J usage is TRBJ1-5; D gene ambiguous. Germline-derived CDR1 and CDR2 are MDHEN and SYDVKM. The ends were cut back, 2 bases at V and 0 bases at J, with 14 bases in the middle. There are 17 residues in the CDR3. The CDR3 is CASSLNKRYGSNQPQHF. As DNA, the CDR3 is TGTGCCAGCAGTTTAAACAAACGCTATGGTAGCAATCAGCCCCAGCATTTT.

The gene calls are TRBV6-5 and TRBJ2-7; TRBD1 aligns across 8 bases. Germline lookup yields CDR1 MNHEY and CDR2 SVGAGI. Losses at the gene ends were 3 bases for V and 7 bases for J; bases not matched to a gene: 11. The CDR3 has 15 amino acids. CDR3 in amino acids: CASSYTGTGVGEQYF. The CDR3 DNA sequence: TGTGCCAGCAGTTATACCGGGACAGGCGTTGGTGAGCAGTACTTC.

This sequence joins TRBV25-1 and TRBJ2-7; tentative D call: TRBD1 (5 bases). The length of the CDR3 is 14 residues. V was trimmed by 5 bases and J by 5 bases, leaving 16 bases between them. From germline, CDR1 is MGHDK and CDR2 SYGVNS. This CDR3 is CASSPLGVLNEQYF. The CDR3 nucleotides are TGTGCCAGCAGTCCCCTAGGGGTTTTGAACGAGCAGTACTTC.

The genes are TRBV5-1 and TRBJ2-1, with 9 bases matching TRBD1. The trim removed 4 bases at V and 8 bases at J, leaving 10 bases unmatched. Germline V gives CDR1 SGHRS, CDR2 YFSETQ. The CDR3 loop spans 15 amino acids. The CDR3 loop is CASSTDRGVVDEQFF. As DNA, the CDR3 is TGCGCCAGCAGCACGGACAGGGGAGTGGTTGATGAGCAGTTCTTC.

This chain links TRBV6-6 with TRBJ1-1; D unclear. The CDR3 is made up of 15 amino acids. The germline V gene encodes CDR1 MNHNY and CDR2 SVGAGI (reference sequence). The V and J ends lost 0 bases and 2 bases respectively, with 10 bases between them. As DNA, the CDR3 is TGTGCCAGCAGTTACTCCTGGTTGTCTAACACTGAAGCTTTCTTT. This codes for CASSYSWLSNTEAFF.

This clone was counted only a few times. This chain uses TRBV27 with TRBJ1-2, with D hard to call. Germline V gene data show CDR1 as MNHEY and CDR2 as SMNVEV (reference sequence). This CDR3 has 13 residues. Trimming shortened V by 5 bases and J by 4 bases, and 11 bases separated the two germline ends. This CDR3 is CASSPRAGYGYTF. The CDR3 DNA reads as TGTGCCAGCAGTCCTAGGGCAGGCTATGGCTACACCTTC.

The gene calls are TRBV11-2 and TRBJ2-1, with TRBD2 identical over 8 bases. Germline assignment: CDR1 SGHAT and CDR2 FQNNGV. The CDR3 contains 16 residues. The V and J ends lost 5 bases and 0 bases, in that order; junction bases with no gene match: 6. CDR3: CASSPLSGSSYNEQFF. CDR3 DNA sequence: TGTGCCAGCAGCCCTTTAAGCGGGAGCTCCTACAATGAGCAGTTCTTC.

This chain links TRBV4-1 with TRBJ2-7; D may be TRBD1 (6 bases). V lost 4 bases and J 2 bases, leaving 15 bases between the germline ends. Germline V gene sequence: CDR1 MGHRA, CDR2 YSYEKL. The CDR3 is 15 residues long. The chain's CDR3 is CASSLDDRSTYEQYF. The DNA of the CDR3 is TGCGCCAGCAGCCTCGATGACAGGTCCACCTACGAGCAGTACTTC.

J is TRBJ1-2 and V is TRBV25-1; 7 nucleotides agree with TRBD1. This CDR3 comprises 13 residues. The junction had 6 bases not matched to a gene; V was cut back by 3 bases and J by 8 bases. Germline V CDR1 and CDR2: MGHDK, SYGVNS. This CDR3 reads CASSDRTGSGYTF. The CDR3 DNA is TGTGCCAGCAGTGACCGGACAGGCAGCGGCTACACCTTC.